The 8 T cell receptor beta chains below all came from one sample that was sequenced in a study of blood T cells in healthy people across ages. Then a second PCR, running about 6 to 12 cycles, was carried out with a sample-barcoded 5' primer and a J-beta primer mix. Each CDR3 protein is one row after TCRdb ran MiXCR on the 5' RACE reads. The sample carries 630,000 or so distinct CDR3 sequences, 32% recorded once. Material for sequencing was blood. Receptors originate from a woman aged 80 or older in good health.

This clonotype turned up a few times. The chain has TRBV9 and TRBJ2-7; TRBD1 matches 7 bases. The J segment lost 12 bases and the V segment lost 0 bases, leaving 3 bases of the junction unmatched. Germline CDR1 SGDLS, CDR2 YYNGEE. CDR3 length equals 11 residues. The CDR3 region is CASSVVGGRYF. The CDR3 DNA sequence: TGTGCCAGCAGCGTAGTAGGGGGCCGGTACTTC.

This clonotype was seen at least ten times. CDR3 residues: CASSLRSYSYEQYF. CDR3 bases: TGTGCCAGCAGCTTAAGGTCATACTCCTACGAGCAGTACTTC. The chain links TRBV6-1 to TRBJ2-7; unclear D gene. Germline loops: CDR1 MNHNS, CDR2 SASEGT. Trimming left V 6 bases short and J 0 bases short, with 12 bases between. The CDR3 is 14 residues long.

Note on this clonotype: Compared with germline, one end of the junction differs, possibly owing to a read error. For the CDR3, the DNA is TGTGCCAGCAGGCCTCCGGGACAGGGAAGCCCCTACGAGCAGGACTTC. Protein sequence: CASRPPGQGSPYEQDF. V usage is TRBV6-6 and J usage is TRBJ2-7; 9 bases match TRBD1. The CDR3 is 16 residues long. Germline lookup yields CDR1 MNHNY and CDR2 SVGAGI (reference sequence).

This clonotype came up a few times. The chain carries TRBV12-3 or TRBV12-4 and TRBJ2-7; D perhaps matches TRBD2 (5 bases). CDR3 length: 11 residues. The V end was cut by 3 bases, the J end by 8 bases, with 8 bases between. CDR3: CASSFGVKQYF. The DNA for the CDR3 is TGTGCCAGCAGTTTCGGGGTGAAGCAGTACTTC.

The chain has TRBV10-3 and TRBJ2-1, with 8 positions matching TRBD2. The CDR3 consists of 16 residues. Losses at the gene ends were 3 bases for V and 5 bases for J; bases not matched to a gene: 9. The germline V gene encodes CDR1 ENHRY and CDR2 SYGVKD. CDR3 nucleotide sequence: TGTGCCATCAGTGAATCCGGGGCGGGAGGCAACAATGAGCAGTTCTTC. Amino acid sequence: CAISESGAGGNNEQFF.

This clonotype was counted at least ten times. The chain couples TRBV20-1 to TRBJ2-5, with 10 nucleotides matching TRBD1. The CDR3 loop spans 15 amino acids. The germline CDR1 and CDR2 sequences are DFQATT and SNEGSKA (reference sequence). With 3 bases clipped from V and 5 bases from J, the junction kept 9 bases outside the gene matches. CDR3 sequence reads: CSASLMTGGRETQYF. CDR3 DNA: TGCAGTGCTAGCTTAATGACAGGGGGCCGGGAGACCCAGTACTTC.

This clonotype occurred a few times. The chain has TRBV10-3 and TRBJ2-7; D gene uncertain. The CDR3 runs to 14 residues. Trimming shortened V by 6 bases and J by 0 bases, and 12 bases separated the two germline ends. CDR1 ENHRY and CDR2 SYGVKD come from the germline V gene. The CDR3 sequence is CAIRAGRSSYEQYF. The CDR3 bases are TGTGCCATCAGGGCTGGACGGAGCTCCTACGAGCAGTACTTC.

Notes on this clonotype: A much larger clone is a single base away; this may be a read error. The genes are TRBV7-9 and TRBJ2-5; 9 nucleotides agree with TRBD2. The CDR3 has 15 residues. Per the germline V gene, CDR1 is SEHNR and CDR2 is FQNEAQ (reference sequence). Trimming took 0 bases from V and 2 from J; bases not matched to a gene: 1. The CDR3 reads CASSLASGGQETQYF. CDR3 coding DNA: TGTGCCAGCAGCTTAGCTAGCGGGGGACAAGAGACCCAGTACTTC. The complete variable domain, with remaining parts taken from reference TRBV7-9 and TRBJ2-5, reads DTGVSQNPRHKITKRGQNVTFRCDPISEHNRLYWYRQTLGQGPEFLTYFQNEAQLEKSRLLSDRFSAERPKGSFSTLEIQRTEQGDSAMYLCASSLASGGQETQYFGPGTRLLVL.